This T cell receptor (beta chain) was captured in a study of T cell responses to AZD1222 COVID-19 vaccine. The J segment lost 0 bases and the V segment lost 5 bases, leaving 9 bases of the junction unmatched. There are 16 residues in the CDR3. CDR1 SGHTA and CDR2 FQGNSA come from the germline V gene. The data were produced by immunoSEQ multiplex PCR, yet TCRdb's version contains in-frame clones alone and is incomplete. The profile shows 80,000 or so clones, around nine tenths of them singletons. General study findings and limits: Among the donors, most were white British and more were female, and clonal diversity was possibly underestimated. Regions 160-218 and 743-854 dominated among vaccine-associated CD4 TCRs spanning spike. Recipients of AZD1222 seropositive at baseline numbered only six or seven.

About this clone: Its antigen is as yet unknown.

The specimen was peripheral blood, collected on day 0 of MenACWY control vaccination. The TCR originated in an adult in good health. This chain connects TRBV7-2 to TRBJ1-2; 7 positions agree with TRBD1. CDR3 in DNA: TGTGCCAGCAGCGCCGTAACGACAGGGACTAACTATGGCTACACCTTC. Its translation is CASSAVTTGTNYGYTF.